This passage covers 21 T cell receptor beta chains from one sample sequenced in a study of T cell responses to AZD1222 COVID-19 vaccine. Sequenced by immunoSEQ multiplex PCR; TCRdb stores in-frame clones only, minus some. The table shows nearly 200,000 clones, with approximately 93% occurring only once. The source material was peripheral blood, sampled 28 days after the second AZD1222 dose. These receptors all stem from an adult who received the AZD1222 COVID-19 vaccine.

J is TRBJ2-1 and V is TRBV5-1; 10 nucleotides line up with TRBD2. V was pared by 5 bases and J by 7 bases, with 6 bases of the junction left unmatched. CDR3 length: 14 residues. Germline assignment: CDR1 SGHRS and CDR2 YFSETQ. The CDR3 sequence is CASRLAGPGNEQFF. The CDR3 DNA sequence: TGCGCCAGCAGACTAGCGGGGCCGGGGAATGAGCAGTTCTTC.

This chain joins TRBV12-3 or TRBV12-4 and TRBJ1-2, with 7 bases matching TRBD1. The CDR3 length is 12 residues. After removal of 8 bases from V and 8 bases from J, the junction contained 8 bases not matched to a gene. In DNA form, the CDR3 reads TGTGCCAGCGTAGGGGGCCGCGGGGGCTACACCTTC. It encodes CASVGGRGGYTF.

V and J are TRBV21-1 and TRBJ2-5; the DNA was not used to check the table's D call, TRBD1. TRBV21-1 is a documented pseudogene. The CDR3 consists of 16 residues. This chain's CDR3 is CASSSAVLGRQETQYF. CDR3 in DNA: TGTGCCAGCAGCTCCGCCGTGTTGGGGCGGCAAGAGACCCAGTACTTC.

The chain is built from TRBV5-1 and TRBJ2-5; 8 nucleotides align to TRBD1. The CDR3 is 14 residues long. The V gene's germline CDR1 is SGHRS and CDR2 YFSETQ. The junction had 5 bases not matched to a gene; V was cut back by 2 bases and J by 5 bases. The CDR3 here is CASSFGQGRETQYF. The CDR3 DNA reads TGCGCCAGCAGCTTCGGACAGGGCCGGGAGACCCAGTACTTC.

This chain joins TRBV5-6 and TRBJ2-7; a possible D gene is TRBD1 (5 bases). Germline assignment: CDR1 SGHDT and CDR2 YYEEEE. There are 14 residues in the CDR3. Between the trimmed V and J ends, which lost 1 base and 3 bases, there was a span of 11 bases. The CDR3 is CASSLSSRDYEQYF. CDR3 bases: TGTGCCAGCAGCTTGTCAAGCAGGGACTACGAGCAGTACTTC.

In DNA form, the CDR3 reads TGTGCCAGCAGCCGGACAGCCTCCTACGAGCAGTACTTC. This codes for CASSRTASYEQYF. The V gene is TRBV3-1 (or the pseudogene TRBV3-2), the J gene TRBJ2-7, with a tentative D call TRBD1 (6 bases). Germline assignment: CDR1 LGHDT and CDR2 YNNKEL (reference sequence). The length of the CDR3 is 13 residues. V lost 4 bases and J lost 0, with 7 bases in between.

The chain couples TRBV5-6 to TRBJ1-1; no firm D call. V shed 2 bases and J shed 7 bases, with 9 bases lying between them. The germline V gene encodes CDR1 SGHDT and CDR2 YYEEEE. The CDR3 is made up of 12 amino acids. CDR3 loop: CASSFYDGEAFF. DNA of the CDR3: TGTGCCAGCAGCTTTTACGATGGTGAAGCTTTCTTT.

This chain connects TRBV3-1 (or the pseudogene TRBV3-2) to TRBJ1-1, with D possibly matching TRBD1 (5 bases). V lost 4 bases and J lost 4, with 13 bases in between. This CDR3 is 14 amino acids long. Per germline, CDR1 LGHDT and CDR2 YNNKEL (reference sequence). CDR3 in amino acids: CASSRNQRGTEAFF. The CDR3 nucleotides are TGTGCCAGCAGCCGAAACCAGAGGGGCACTGAAGCTTTCTTT.

The chain carries TRBV4-1 and TRBJ1-1; D perhaps matches TRBD1 (5 bases). Germline lookup yields CDR1 MGHRA and CDR2 YSYEKL. Between the trimmed V and J ends, which lost 1 base and 4 bases, there was a span of 10 bases. This CDR3 comprises 14 residues. CDR3 coding DNA: TGCGCCAGCAGCCAAGTTCAGGGTGGCACTGAAGCTTTCTTT. Encoded protein: CASSQVQGGTEAFF.

The chain is built from TRBV6-4 and TRBJ1-4; the D gene is possibly TRBD1 (5 bases). CDR3 length: 15 amino acids. V lost 5 bases and J lost 3, with 13 bases in between. In germline, CDR1 is MRHNA, CDR2 SNTAGT. This CDR3 is CASSRREGPNEKLFF. In nucleotides, the CDR3 is TGTGCCAGCAGTCGCAGGGAAGGCCCTAATGAAAAACTGTTTTTT.

The chain combines TRBV2 with TRBJ2-2; 13 bases align to TRBD2. This CDR3 contains 17 residues. V lost 0 bases and J lost 7; bases outside the gene matches: 5. The V gene's germline CDR1 is SNHLY and CDR2 FYNNEI. The CDR3 here is CASSEALRLAGGGELFF. CDR3 in DNA: TGTGCCAGCAGTGAAGCGCTTAGACTAGCGGGAGGCGGGGAGCTGTTTTTT. Supplemented by reference TRBV2 and TRBJ2-2, the full variable domain reads EPEVTQTPSHQVTQMGQEVILRCVPISNHLYFYWYRQILGQKVEFLVSFYNNEISEKSEIFDDQFSVERPDGSNFTLKIRSTKLEDSAMYFCASSEALRLAGGGELFFGEGSRLTVL.

The chain recombines TRBV18 with TRBJ1-4; D gene unclear. The length of the CDR3 is 16 residues. Germline V gene data show CDR1 as KGHSH and CDR2 as LQKENI. V lost 3 bases and J 14 bases, leaving 25 bases between the germline ends. CDR3 DNA sequence: TGTGCCAGCTCACCTTCCGAAACACTCACGAATACGAGGCTGTTTTTT. It encodes CASSPSETLTNTRLFF. Full variable domain (missing parts from reference TRBV18 and TRBJ1-4): NAGVMQNPRHLVRRRGQEARLRCSPMKGHSHVYWYRQLPEEGLKFMVYLQKENIIDESGMPKERFSAEFPKEGPSILRIQQVVRGDSAAYFCASSPSETLTNTRLFFGSGTQLSVL.

In its sample, this clone was seen a few times. V gene TRBV5-1 combines with J gene TRBJ2-2; D not certain. V was cut by 4 bases and J by 3 bases, with 7 bases left in between. Germline loops: CDR1 SGHRS, CDR2 YFSETQ. The CDR3 extends over 13 amino acids. The CDR3 protein is CASSLPDTGELFF. DNA for the CDR3: TGCGCCAGCAGCCTCCCGGACACCGGGGAGCTGTTTTTT.

The CDR3 here is CASSRGQGEETQYF. CDR3 coding DNA: TGTGCCAGCTCACGGGGACAGGGTGAAGAGACCCAGTACTTC. The chain recombines TRBV18 with TRBJ2-5; TRBD1 matches at 9 bases. Germline V gene lookup returns CDR1 KGHSH and CDR2 LQKENI. V shed 4 bases and J 3 bases; nucleotides not matched to a gene: 3. The CDR3 covers 14 residues.

This sequence joins TRBV28 and TRBJ1-6, with 8 bases that match TRBD1. In germline, CDR1 is MDHEN, CDR2 SYDVKM. The CDR3 contains 17 residues. V lost 2 bases, J lost 6 bases, and 9 bases stayed unmatched. The CDR3 sequence: CASSLEGQVWGNSPLHF. DNA for the CDR3: TGTGCCAGCAGTTTAGAGGGACAGGTTTGGGGTAATTCACCCCTCCACTTT.

The chain links TRBV3-1 (or the pseudogene TRBV3-2) to TRBJ1-1; TRBD1 matches 8 bases. CDR3 size: 15 residues. The V gene's germline CDR1 is LGHDT and CDR2 YNNKEL (reference sequence). V lost 5 bases and J lost 7; bases outside the gene matches: 12. The CDR3 nucleotides are TGTGCCAGCAGCAACACAGACAGGGGATTTGGTGAAGCTTTCTTT. Residues: CASSNTDRGFGEAFF.

The rearrangement links TRBV25-1 to TRBJ1-4; 7 bases fit TRBD1. Germline trimming cut 8 bases from V and 7 bases from J; bases unmatched to any gene: 10. The CDR3 loop spans 14 amino acids. In germline, CDR1 is MGHDK, CDR2 SYGVNS. The CDR3 region is CASGPGQRAEKLFF. Here the CDR3 DNA reads TGTGCCAGCGGCCCGGGACAGCGAGCTGAAAAACTGTTTTTT.

The V gene is TRBV28, the J gene TRBJ2-7; D may be TRBD1 (5 bases). V was pared by 10 bases and J by 2 bases, with 15 bases between. The CDR3 is made up of 13 amino acids. Per germline, CDR1 MDHEN and CDR2 SYDVKM. The CDR3 nucleotides are TGTGCCATCGCAGGGCCGCTAACCTACGAGCAGTACTTC. Encoded protein: CAIAGPLTYEQYF.

The J gene is TRBJ2-2, the V gene TRBV28, with 9 bases fitting TRBD1. The V gene's germline CDR1 is MDHEN and CDR2 SYDVKM. This CDR3 contains 18 residues. V gave up 5 bases and J gave up 1 base; unmatched junction bases: 11. The DNA of the CDR3 is TGTGCCAGCAGTCTACCCCCTGGGACAGGGCAGAACACCGGGGAGCTGTTTTTT. Translated: CASSLPPGTGQNTGELFF.

The J gene is TRBJ1-1, the V gene TRBV2; D not certain. The germline gives CDR1 SNHLY, CDR2 FYNNEI. The CDR3 runs 13 residues. Trimming took off 6 bases at V and 2 bases at J, with 10 bases between the two ends. The CDR3, as DNA: TGTGCCAGCAGAGCCGAAATTAACACTGAAGCTTTCTTT. This sequence encodes CASRAEINTEAFF. Full variable domain (remainder filled in from reference TRBV2 and TRBJ1-1): EPEVTQTPSHQVTQMGQEVILRCVPISNHLYFYWYRQILGQKVEFLVSFYNNEISEKSEIFDDQFSVERPDGSNFTLKIRSTKLEDSAMYFCASRAEINTEAFFGQGTRLTVV.

The gene calls are TRBV19 and TRBJ1-6; TRBD1 is a possible D gene (6 bases). With 5 bases removed from V and 5 bases from J, the gap between germline ends came to 10 bases. Per the germline V gene, CDR1 is LNHDA and CDR2 is SQIVND (reference sequence). CDR3 length: 14 residues. CDR3 residues: CASSLGGDNSPLHF. The DNA of the CDR3 is TGTGCCAGTAGTTTGGGGGGCGATAATTCACCCCTCCACTTT.